Listed below are T cell receptor beta chains from one sample, sequenced in a study of OX40 agonist ivuxolimab in advanced cancers. The assay was immunoSEQ multiplex PCR, and TCRdb's table has in-frame clones only and misses some. The sample includes approximately 82,000 clones, 75% to 90% of them seen just once. Sequencing was performed on CD4+ or CD8+ T cells sorted from blood, taken in a trial of the OX40 agonist ivuxolimab. The origin of the receptors is an adult with an advanced solid tumor such as melanoma, head and neck, liver or kidney cancer. CDR3s include the opening cysteine and the closing phenylalanine or tryptophan. Fields, in order: D gene, V gene, J gene, clone size, CDR3 protein, CDR3 DNA. A D gene is named only where the DNA matches it firmly. Size is omitted from some rows. Given values are once, few, many or a class for expanded clones.

TRBD1	TRBV5-3	TRBJ1-6	.	CARRPGGFNSPLHF	TGTGCCAGACGCCCAGGGGGCTTCAATTCACCCCTCCACTTT
TRBD1	TRBV30	TRBJ1-2	.	CAWSRTGRNNGYTF	TGTGCCTGGAGTAGGACAGGGCGAAACAATGGCTACACCTTC
TRBD1	TRBV5-1	TRBJ2-3	once	CASSLEGRGRTDTQYF	TGCGCCAGCAGCTTGGAAGGCAGGGGGCGGACAGATACGCAGTATTTT
TRBD1	TRBV28	TRBJ1-2	.	CASSIRDRGPGYTF	TGTGCCAGCAGTATCCGGGACAGGGGGCCTGGCTACACCTTC
TRBD1	TRBV18	TRBJ2-7	.	CASSSGQGYEQYF	TGTGCCAGCTCCTCGGGACAGGGATACGAGCAGTACTTC
.	TRBV6-5	TRBJ1-5	.	CASSYRGGQPQHF	TGTGCCAGCAGTTACAGGGGCGGGCAGCCCCAGCATTTT
.	TRBV6-1	TRBJ1-3	.	CASSGGGSGGNTIYF	TGTGCCAGCAGTGGAGGAGGGTCTGGTGGAAACACCATATATTTT
.	TRBV6-6	TRBJ2-7	.	CASSSGFEQYF	TGTGCCAGCAGTTCAGGGTTCGAGCAGTACTTC
.	TRBV6-6	TRBJ1-3	few	CASSFAASSGNTIYF	TGTGCCAGCAGTTTTGCGGCGAGCTCTGGAAACACCATATATTTT
TRBD2	TRBV4-2	TRBJ2-7	.	CASSQERNLAGASYEQYF	TGTGCCAGCAGCCAAGAAAGGAACTTAGCGGGAGCCTCCTACGAGCAGTACTTC
.	TRBV5-1	TRBJ1-4	.	CASSLGEKLFF	TGCGCCAGCAGCTTGGGGGAAAAACTGTTTTTT
TRBD2	TRBV7-8	TRBJ2-1	once	CASSPTGGATYNEQFF	TGTGCCAGCAGCCCCACGGGGGGGGCAACCTACAATGAGCAGTTCTTC
.	TRBV30	TRBJ1-1	.	CAWSGPGTMNTEAFF	TGTGCCTGGAGCGGGCCCGGGACAATGAACACTGAAGCTTTCTTT
.	TRBV6-5	TRBJ1-1	.	CASSGSGRVNTEAFF	TGTGCCAGCAGTGGCTCGGGACGGGTGAACACTGAAGCTTTCTTT
.	TRBV30	TRBJ1-1	.	CAWEQILNTEAFF	TGTGCCTGGGAACAGATCCTGAACACTGAAGCTTTCTTT
TRBD2	TRBV4-2	TRBJ2-7	.	CASSQPMTSGLAGPYEQYF	TGTGCCAGCAGCCAACCCATGACCTCGGGACTAGCGGGCCCCTACGAGCAGTACTTC
.	TRBV18	TRBJ1-1	.	CASSPGAGRYTEAFF	TGTGCCAGCTCACCAGGGGCAGGGCGGTACACTGAAGCTTTCTTT
.	TRBV5-1	TRBJ2-3	.	CASSAWRPTESTDTQYF	TGCGCCAGCAGCGCGTGGCGCCCGACAGAGAGCACAGATACGCAGTATTTT
.	TRBV11-2	TRBJ1-5	once	CASSLSSWGSNQPQHF	TGTGCCAGCAGCCTATCCTCGTGGGGAAGCAATCAGCCCCAGCATTTT
.	TRBV9	TRBJ1-4	.	CASSVGGQEKLFF	TGTGCCAGCAGCGTAGGAGGGCAGGAAAAACTGTTTTTT